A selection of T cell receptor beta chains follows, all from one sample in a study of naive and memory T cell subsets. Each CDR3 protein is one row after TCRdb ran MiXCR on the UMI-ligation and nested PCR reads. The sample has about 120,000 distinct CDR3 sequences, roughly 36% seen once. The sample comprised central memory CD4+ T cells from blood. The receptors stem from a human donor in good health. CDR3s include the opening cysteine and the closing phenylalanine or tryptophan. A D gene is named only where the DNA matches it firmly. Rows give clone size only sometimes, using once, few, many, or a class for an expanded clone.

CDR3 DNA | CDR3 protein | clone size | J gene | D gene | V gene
TGTGCCAGCAGCTTACAGACTAGCGGGGGTCTAGATACGCAGTATTTT | CASSLQTSGGLDTQYF | - | TRBJ2-3 | TRBD2 | TRBV7-6
TGCAGTGCTAGAGATCCATTAGCGGAGGAGCAGTTCTTC | CSARDPLAEEQFF | - | TRBJ2-1 | - | TRBV20-1
TGTGCCAGCAGTTACTCGAACAGGTTTTGGTCACCCCTCCACTTT | CASSYSNRFWSPLHF | - | TRBJ1-6 | - | TRBV6-5
TGCAGTGCCACCCGACGGGACTCTGGAAACACCATATATTTT | CSATRRDSGNTIYF | few | TRBJ1-3 | - | TRBV20-1
TGTGCCAGCAGTTTATATGCCCCTATGAACAGGGTAGATAGTGAAAAACTGTTTTTT | CASSLYAPMNRVDSEKLFF | once | TRBJ1-4 | - | TRBV28
TGTGCCAGCAGTAACACCTTGGGGGGTTCGGGAAACACCATATATTTT | CASSNTLGGSGNTIYF | few | TRBJ1-3 | - | TRBV28
TGTGCCAGCAGACCAAACTTTTTAAGCACCGGGGAGCTGTTTTTT | CASRPNFLSTGELFF | many | TRBJ2-2 | - | TRBV6-2/TRBV6-3
TGCAGCGTTGGGGCAGGGTGGGATGGCTACACCTTC | CSVGAGWDGYTF | many | TRBJ1-2 | - | TRBV29-1
TGTGCAAGTCGCTTGATTAGCGGGAGCTACAATGAGCAGTTCTTC | CASRLISGSYNEQFF | many | TRBJ2-1 | - | TRBV12-2
TGTGCCACCAGTGACCGGGACAGTGTTGAAAAACTGTTTTTT | CATSDRDSVEKLFF | few | TRBJ1-4 | TRBD1 | TRBV24-1
TGCAGCGTTGAAGATAGGGCCCGACAGGGTGAAGCTTTCTTT | CSVEDRARQGEAFF | - | TRBJ1-1 | TRBD1 | TRBV29-1
TGTGCCACCAGCAGAGAGGCGGGATTCGGCAATGAGCAGTTCTTC | CATSREAGFGNEQFF | once | TRBJ2-1 | - | TRBV15
TGTGCCAGCAGCTTAGGGGAGGCACAGAACACTGAAGCTTTCTTT | CASSLGEAQNTEAFF | - | TRBJ1-1 | - | TRBV7-9
TGTGCCACCCAGGGGGGCGGGACGGGCAATGAGCAGTTCTTC | CATQGGGTGNEQFF | - | TRBJ2-1 | - | TRBV15
TGCGCCAGCAGCTTGGGGACAGCCCCGAGCTCCTACAATGAGCAGTTCTTC | CASSLGTAPSSYNEQFF | - | TRBJ2-1 | - | TRBV5-1
TGCAGTGCTACCCCGAGGAGCGGTAACTCCTACAATGAGCAGTTCTTC | CSATPRSGNSYNEQFF | - | TRBJ2-1 | - | TRBV20-1
TGCAGTGCTAGATTCAAGACAGGGGCTCACTATGGCTACACCTTC | CSARFKTGAHYGYTF | few | TRBJ1-2 | TRBD1 | TRBV20-1
TGCAGTGCTAGGGGCGGACAAGTTGAAGCTTTCTTT | CSARGGQVEAFF | - | TRBJ1-1 | - | TRBV20-1
TGCGCCAGCAGCTTGGACCTCCATCCCTACAATGAGCAGTTCTTC | CASSLDLHPYNEQFF | - | TRBJ2-1 | - | TRBV5-1
TGTGCCAGCAGCCTCGCGAGGGGACTCCTCACCGGGGAGCTGTTTTTT | CASSLARGLLTGELFF | - | TRBJ2-2 | - | TRBV5-5
TGTGCCAGCAGCCAGATGGACAGGGGGGCCGCAGGGGCTTTCTTT | CASSQMDRGAAGAFF | - | TRBJ1-1 | TRBD1 | TRBV7-9
TGTGCCAGCAGCCCACAGGGTTTGTTGATGAACACTGAAGCTTTCTTT | CASSPQGLLMNTEAFF | few | TRBJ1-1 | - | TRBV7-2
TGCAGTGCTAGAACCGGACAGGGGGAGTACAATGAGCAGTTCTTC | CSARTGQGEYNEQFF | - | TRBJ2-1 | TRBD1 | TRBV20-1
TGCGCCAGCAGCTACGGACTAGCGGGAACAAATGAGCAGTTCTTC | CASSYGLAGTNEQFF | - | TRBJ2-1 | TRBD2 | TRBV5-1
TGCAGTGCTAGAGATTATAAACCTAGCGGGAGAGCTGACGAGCAGTACTTC | CSARDYKPSGRADEQYF | few | TRBJ2-7 | TRBD2 | TRBV20-1
TGTGCCAGCAGTTTCCGATCCCCAAGCTCTGGAAACACCATATATTTT | CASSFRSPSSGNTIYF | few | TRBJ1-3 | - | TRBV28
TGTGCCAGTACTGCGGGGTTGGGATATCAGCCCCAGCATTTT | CASTAGLGYQPQHF | many | TRBJ1-5 | - | TRBV19
TGCGCCAGCAGCCAAGCCGGGACTAGCGGGAGGCATGAGCAGTTCTTC | CASSQAGTSGRHEQFF | few | TRBJ2-1 | TRBD2 | TRBV4-3
TGTGCCAGCAGCCAGAGACCCAGGGGAACAAACTATGGCTACACCTTC | CASSQRPRGTNYGYTF | - | TRBJ1-2 | - | TRBV3-1
TGCAGCGTCCGAGGCCTGGGGTTCCAAGAGACCCAGTACTTC | CSVRGLGFQETQYF | few | TRBJ2-5 | - | TRBV29-1
TGTGCCTGGAGTGTACAACAGGCGCTCAATGAGCAGTTCTTC | CAWSVQQALNEQFF | few | TRBJ2-1 | - | TRBV30
TGTGCCAGCAGTTTACTAGGGGATTTTACCTACGAGCAGTACTTC | CASSLLGDFTYEQYF | - | TRBJ2-7 | - | TRBV28
TGTGCCATCAGCCAACTAGACCCCGGGGAGCTGTTTTTT | CAISQLDPGELFF | few | TRBJ2-2 | - | TRBV10-3
TGCAGTGCTAAGGGACTAGCGTTTGGTGAGCAGTTCTTC | CSAKGLAFGEQFF | - | TRBJ2-1 | TRBD2 | TRBV20-1
TGTGCCAGCAGCTTAGCACGCAGCGGGAAAGCGTATTTT | CASSLARSGKAYF | - | TRBJ2-3 | TRBD2 | TRBV7-8
TGTGCCAGCTCACCATCCACACAGGGCGTCGAGCAGTACTTC | CASSPSTQGVEQYF | few | TRBJ2-7 | - | TRBV18
TGTGCCAGCAGCTTAGGACCTTACAATGAGCAGTTCTTC | CASSLGPYNEQFF | - | TRBJ2-1 | - | TRBV7-6
TGTGCCACGAGGACTAGCGCGAACAATGAGCAGTTCTTC | CATRTSANNEQFF | - | TRBJ2-1 | TRBD2 | TRBV2
TGTGCCAGCAGTTTACCGTATCAGGGAGGGGGTACCGGGGAGCTGTTTTTT | CASSLPYQGGGTGELFF | once | TRBJ2-2 | - | TRBV27
TGTGCCAGCAGTTACGGGTTGGGGATGGCCACTGAAGCTTTCTTT | CASSYGLGMATEAFF | few | TRBJ1-1 | - | TRBV6-5
TGCAGCGTTGAAGATACGGCAGTCTATGGCTACACCTTC | CSVEDTAVYGYTF | - | TRBJ1-2 | - | TRBV29-1
TGTGCCAGTAGCCCGACTAGCGGGAGGGTTCACGATGAGCAGTTCTTC | CASSPTSGRVHDEQFF | - | TRBJ2-1 | TRBD2 | TRBV19
TGCAGTGCTAGATCCGCCAGGGGCGGCAATCAGCCCCAGCATTTT | CSARSARGGNQPQHF | - | TRBJ1-5 | - | TRBV20-1
TGTGCCAGCACCCCGACTAGCGGGAGCCGACGGAGTCTCACAGATACGCAGTATTTT | CASTPTSGSRRSLTDTQYF | - | TRBJ2-3 | TRBD2 | TRBV28
TGTGCCAGCAGCTTAATAGCCCGACCCGGGACTAGCGTCTCAAGGGGGGCAGATACGCAGTATTTT | CASSLIARPGTSVSRGADTQYF | - | TRBJ2-3 | TRBD2 | TRBV7-2
TGTGCCAGCAGCTTAGTTGGGACAGATTCTGGGGCCAACGTCCTGACTTTC | CASSLVGTDSGANVLTF | - | TRBJ2-6 | TRBD1 | TRBV7-2